The T cell receptor (beta chain) under discussion was sequenced for a study of STAT5B mutations in CD4+ large granular lymphocyte leukemia. Generated by immunoSEQ multiplex PCR, the TCRdb table keeps only in-frame clones and is missing some. Among about 35,000 clones listed, 65% to 70% were seen once. Trimming left V 6 bases short and J 0 bases short, with 8 bases between. The CDR3 consists of 13 residues. The germline V gene has CDR1 LNHDA and CDR2 SQIVND (reference sequence). This clone was observed a few times. The chain combines TRBV19 with TRBJ1-2; TRBD1 might be the D (5 bases). Material: CD4+ T cells from blood buffy coats. The TCR sequence derives from a human donor in good health. The DNA of the CDR3 is TGTGCCAGTAGGCCCAGGGCTAACTATGGCTACACCTTC. The encoded protein is CASRPRANYGYTF.